This TCR beta chain was observed in a study of blood T cell repertoires in COVID-19. Study in general: Sources were T cells, B-cell-depleted T cells, or PBMCs; the material itself was cDNA or gDNA.

This CDR3 has 17 residues. Germline values: CDR1 LNHDA, CDR2 SQIVND (reference sequence). The V gene end was trimmed by 2 bases and the J gene end by 2 bases; junction bases not matched to a gene: 12. In the original workflow: Reference gene primer amplification yielded estimated nucleated cell counts. Using immunoSEQ multiplex PCR, the repertoire was profiled, and TCRdb retains in-frame clones only, with some absent. D and trimming come from the DNA, and the V and J calls and clone size come from that table. The sample consists of about 74,000 clones, around three quarters of them appearing once. The chain employs TRBV19 and TRBJ2-7, with 7 bases matching TRBD1. The clonotype was recovered from a human donor in a cohort sampled during active COVID-19. What was sequenced was peripheral blood. Written as DNA, the CDR3 is TGTGCCAGTAGTATAAGTCGAAAGGGACAGACTACCTACGAGCAGTACTTC. Amino acid sequence: CASSISRKGQTTYEQYF. Filled out from reference TRBV19 and TRBJ2-7, the complete variable domain reads DGGITQSPKYLFRKEGQNVTLSCEQNLNHDAMYWYRQDPGQGLRLIYYSQIVNDFQKGDIAEGYSVSREKKESFPLTVTSAQKNPTAFYLCASSISRKGQTTYEQYFGPGTRLTVT.